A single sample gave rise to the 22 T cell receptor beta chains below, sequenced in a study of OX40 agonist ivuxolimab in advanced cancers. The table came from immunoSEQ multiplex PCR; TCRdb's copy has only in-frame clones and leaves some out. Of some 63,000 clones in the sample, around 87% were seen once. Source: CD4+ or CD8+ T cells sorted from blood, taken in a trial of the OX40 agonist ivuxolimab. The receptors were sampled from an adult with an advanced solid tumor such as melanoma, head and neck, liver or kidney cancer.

The CDR3 is CASRGQQYNEKLFF. As DNA, the CDR3 is TGTGCCAGCAGGGGACAGCAGTATAATGAAAAACTGTTTTTT. The rearrangement uses TRBV28 and TRBJ1-4; the match to TRBD1 covers 7 bases. The CDR3 spans 14 residues. The germline CDR1 and CDR2 sequences are MDHEN and SYDVKM. Trimming cost V 6 bases and J 4 bases; bases outside gene matches: 5. Together with reference TRBV28 and TRBJ1-4, the CDR3 gives the full variable domain: DVKVTQSSRYLVKRTGEKVFLECVQDMDHENMFWYRQDPGLGLRLIYFSYDVKMKEKGDIPEGYSVSREKKERFSLILESASTNQTSMYLCASRGQQYNEKLFFGSGTQLSVL.

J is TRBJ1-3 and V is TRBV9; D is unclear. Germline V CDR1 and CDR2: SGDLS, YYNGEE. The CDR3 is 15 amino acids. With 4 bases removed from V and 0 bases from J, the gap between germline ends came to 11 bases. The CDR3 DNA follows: TGTGCCAGCAGCCCCCGTCTGGTCTCTGGAAACACCATATATTTT. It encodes CASSPRLVSGNTIYF.

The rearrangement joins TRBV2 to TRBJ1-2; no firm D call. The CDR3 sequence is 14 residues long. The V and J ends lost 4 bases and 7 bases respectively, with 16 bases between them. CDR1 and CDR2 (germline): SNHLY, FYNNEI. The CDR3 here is CASSALSGGGGYTF. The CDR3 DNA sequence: TGTGCCAGCAGTGCACTGTCAGGTGGTGGTGGCTACACCTTC.

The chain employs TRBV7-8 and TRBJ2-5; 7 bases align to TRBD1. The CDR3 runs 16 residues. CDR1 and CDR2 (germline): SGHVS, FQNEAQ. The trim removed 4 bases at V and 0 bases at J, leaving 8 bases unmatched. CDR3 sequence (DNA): TGTGCCAGCAGCTCCGGACAGGCCTCGTACCAAGAGACCCAGTACTTC. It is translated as CASSSGQASYQETQYF.

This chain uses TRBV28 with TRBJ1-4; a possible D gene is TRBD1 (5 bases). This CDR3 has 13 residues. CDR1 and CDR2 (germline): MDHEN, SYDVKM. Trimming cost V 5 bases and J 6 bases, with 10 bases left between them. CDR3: CASSLVGDEKLFF. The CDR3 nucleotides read TGTGCCAGCAGTCTCGTGGGGGATGAAAAACTGTTTTTT. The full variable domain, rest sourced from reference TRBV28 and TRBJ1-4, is DVKVTQSSRYLVKRTGEKVFLECVQDMDHENMFWYRQDPGLGLRLIYFSYDVKMKEKGDIPEGYSVSREKKERFSLILESASTNQTSMYLCASSLVGDEKLFFGSGTQLSVL.

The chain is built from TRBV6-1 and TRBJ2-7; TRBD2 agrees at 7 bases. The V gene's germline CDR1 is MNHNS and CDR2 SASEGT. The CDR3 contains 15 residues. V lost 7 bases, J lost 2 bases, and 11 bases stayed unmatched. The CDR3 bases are TGTGCCAGCATGGGTCGGGGGGTTTTAGCCTACGAGCAGTACTTC. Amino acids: CASMGRGVLAYEQYF.

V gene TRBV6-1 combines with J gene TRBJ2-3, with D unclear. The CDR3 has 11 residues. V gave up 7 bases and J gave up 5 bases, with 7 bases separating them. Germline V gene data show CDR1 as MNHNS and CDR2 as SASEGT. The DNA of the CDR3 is TGTGCCAGCACCTTTGGAGATACGCAGTATTTT. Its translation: CASTFGDTQYF.

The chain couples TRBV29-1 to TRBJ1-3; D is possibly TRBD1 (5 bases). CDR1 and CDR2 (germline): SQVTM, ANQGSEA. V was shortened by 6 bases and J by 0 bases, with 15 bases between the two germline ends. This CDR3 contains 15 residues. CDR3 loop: CSVNTGLISGNTIYF. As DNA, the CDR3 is TGCAGCGTCAACACGGGACTGATCTCTGGAAACACCATATATTTT.

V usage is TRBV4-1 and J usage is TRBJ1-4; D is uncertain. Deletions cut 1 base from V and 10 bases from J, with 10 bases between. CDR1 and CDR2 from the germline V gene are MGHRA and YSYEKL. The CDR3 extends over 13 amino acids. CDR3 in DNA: TGCGCCAGCAGCCAAGTCGGCCCGGGAAAACTGTTTTTT. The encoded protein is CASSQVGPGKLFF.

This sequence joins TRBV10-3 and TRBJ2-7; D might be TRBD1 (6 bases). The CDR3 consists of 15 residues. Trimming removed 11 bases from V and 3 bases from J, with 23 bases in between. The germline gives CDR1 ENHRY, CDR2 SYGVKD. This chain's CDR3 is CASGKVQGIVYEQYF. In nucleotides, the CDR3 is TGTGCCTCAGGTAAAGTGCAGGGGATCGTCTACGAGCAGTACTTC.

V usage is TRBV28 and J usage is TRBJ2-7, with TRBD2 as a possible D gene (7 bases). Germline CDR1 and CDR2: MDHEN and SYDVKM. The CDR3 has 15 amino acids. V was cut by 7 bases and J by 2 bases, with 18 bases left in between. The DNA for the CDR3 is TGTGCCAGCACCAAAGGGGGAGGGTCAGCCTACGAGCAGTACTTC. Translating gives CASTKGGGSAYEQYF.

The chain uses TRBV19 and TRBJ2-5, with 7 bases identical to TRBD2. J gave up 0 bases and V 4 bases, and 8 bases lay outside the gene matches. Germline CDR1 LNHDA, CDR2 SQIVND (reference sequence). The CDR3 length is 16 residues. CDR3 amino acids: CASSTRGGGYQETQYF. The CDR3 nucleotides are TGTGCCAGTAGTACCCGAGGCGGGGGTTACCAAGAGACCCAGTACTTC.

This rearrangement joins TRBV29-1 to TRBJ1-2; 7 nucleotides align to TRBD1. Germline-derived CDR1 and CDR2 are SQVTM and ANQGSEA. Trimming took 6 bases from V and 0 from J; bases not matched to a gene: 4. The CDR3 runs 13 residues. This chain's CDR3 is CSVRQGANYGYTF. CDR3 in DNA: TGCAGCGTCCGACAGGGAGCTAACTATGGCTACACCTTC.

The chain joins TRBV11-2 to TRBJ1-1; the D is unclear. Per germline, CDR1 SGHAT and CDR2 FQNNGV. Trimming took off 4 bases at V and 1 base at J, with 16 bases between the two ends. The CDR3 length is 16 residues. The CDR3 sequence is CASSSRGGKGNTEAFF. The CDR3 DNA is TGTGCCAGCAGCTCCCGGGGAGGAAAGGGGAACACTGAAGCTTTCTTT. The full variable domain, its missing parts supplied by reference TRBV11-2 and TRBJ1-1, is EAGVAQSPRYKIIEKRQSVAFWCNPISGHATLYWYQQILGQGPKLLIQFQNNGVVDDSQLPKDRFSAERLKGVDSTLKIQPAKLEDSAVYLCASSSRGGKGNTEAFFGQGTRLTVV.

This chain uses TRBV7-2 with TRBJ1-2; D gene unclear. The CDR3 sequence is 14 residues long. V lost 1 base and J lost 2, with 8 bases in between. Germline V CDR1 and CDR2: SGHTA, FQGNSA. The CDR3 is CASSLGGVNYGYTF. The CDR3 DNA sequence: TGTGCCAGCAGCTTAGGCGGAGTAAACTATGGCTACACCTTC.

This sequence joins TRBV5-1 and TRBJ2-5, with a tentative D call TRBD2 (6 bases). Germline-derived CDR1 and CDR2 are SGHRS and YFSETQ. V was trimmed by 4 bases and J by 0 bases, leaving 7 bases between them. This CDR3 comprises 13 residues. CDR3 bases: TGCGCCAGCAGCCCGGGGGACCAAGAGACCCAGTACTTC. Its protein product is CASSPGDQETQYF.

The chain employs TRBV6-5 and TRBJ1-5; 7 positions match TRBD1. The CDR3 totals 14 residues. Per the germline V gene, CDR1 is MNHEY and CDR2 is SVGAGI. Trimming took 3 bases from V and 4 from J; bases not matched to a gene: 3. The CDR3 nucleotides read TGTGCCAGCAGTTATTTACAGGGGAATCAGCCCCAGCATTTT. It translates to CASSYLQGNQPQHF.

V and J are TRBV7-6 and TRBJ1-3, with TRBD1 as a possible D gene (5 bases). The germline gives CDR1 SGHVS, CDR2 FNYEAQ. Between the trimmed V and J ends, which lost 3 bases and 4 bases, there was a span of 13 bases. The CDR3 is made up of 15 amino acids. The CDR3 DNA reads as TGTGCCAGCAGCTTCCTTGAGACAGCAGGAAACACCATATATTTT. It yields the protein CASSFLETAGNTIYF.

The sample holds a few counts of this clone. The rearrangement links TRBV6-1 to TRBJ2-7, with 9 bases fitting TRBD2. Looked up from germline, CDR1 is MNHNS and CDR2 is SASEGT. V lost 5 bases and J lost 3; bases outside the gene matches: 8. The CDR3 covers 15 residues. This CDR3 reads CASSLGASGNYEQYF. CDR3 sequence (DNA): TGTGCCAGCAGTCTCGGGGCTAGCGGGAACTACGAGCAGTACTTC.

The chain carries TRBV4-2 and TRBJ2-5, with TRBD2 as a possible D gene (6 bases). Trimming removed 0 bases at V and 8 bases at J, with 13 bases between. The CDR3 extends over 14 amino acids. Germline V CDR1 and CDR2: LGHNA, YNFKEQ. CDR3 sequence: CASSQERGPRTQYF. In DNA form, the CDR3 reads TGTGCCAGCAGCCAAGAGCGGGGACCCCGTACCCAGTACTTC.

The CDR3 nucleotides read TGCGCCAGCAACCAGGGGCCGGGGATTTACTACGAGCAGTACTTC. Its translation: CASNQGPGIYYEQYF. The V and J genes are TRBV10-2 and TRBJ2-7, with D possibly TRBD1 on 6 matching bases. CDR3 length: 15 amino acids. Trimming removed 7 bases at V and 3 bases at J, with 19 bases between. Germline CDR1 reads WSHSY; CDR2 reads SAAADI.

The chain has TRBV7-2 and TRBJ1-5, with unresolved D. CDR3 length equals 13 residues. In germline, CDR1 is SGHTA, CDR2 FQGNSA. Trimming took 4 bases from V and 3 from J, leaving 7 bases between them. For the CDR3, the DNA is TGTGCCAGCAGCTCCTTATTCAATCAGCCCCAGCATTTT. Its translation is CASSSLFNQPQHF.